The 5 T cell receptor beta chains given below trace back to one sample, sequenced in a study of cytomegalovirus exposure and HLA in healthy donors. TCRdb keeps only in-frame clones here, not all; method: immunoSEQ multiplex PCR. The data hold roughly 150,000 clones, with 94% observed a single time. Source material: PBMCs. Every receptor here comes from a man between 18 and 35 years old in good health and CMV-seropositive.

The chain employs TRBV28 and TRBJ2-3; D possibly corresponds to TRBD2 (5 bases). V lost 5 bases and J 6 bases, leaving 12 bases between the germline ends. This CDR3 is 13 amino acids long. Germline values: CDR1 MDHEN, CDR2 SYDVKM. CDR3: CASSPRGRDTQYF. The CDR3 DNA follows: TGTGCCAGCAGTCCCCGGGGTCGGGATACGCAGTATTTT.

The chain's CDR3 is CASDWFVGTSSYNEQFF. CDR3 sequence (DNA): TGCGCCAGCGACTGGTTTGTAGGCACGAGCTCCTACAATGAGCAGTTCTTC. The chain combines TRBV5-1 with TRBJ2-1; D gene unclear. Germline V gives CDR1 SGHRS, CDR2 YFSETQ. The CDR3 is 17 amino acids. V lost 7 bases, J lost 0 bases, and 20 bases lay in between. Looking up the rest from reference TRBV5-1 and TRBJ2-1 gives the full variable domain: KAGVTQTPRYLIKTRGQQVTLSCSPISGHRSVSWYQQTPGQGLQFLFEYFSETQRNKGNFPGRFSGRQFSNSRSEMNVSTLELGDSALYLCASDWFVGTSSYNEQFFGPGTRLTVL.

This chain connects TRBV18 to TRBJ1-1; 7 bases are shared with TRBD1. The CDR3 sequence is 14 residues long. Germline values: CDR1 KGHSH, CDR2 LQKENI. The ends lost 6 bases at V and 3 bases at J; junction bases unmatched: 7. The CDR3 bases are TGTGCCAGCTCGAGAACAGGGGCGGACACTGAAGCTTTCTTT. Protein product: CASSRTGADTEAFF.

In the case of this clone: The junction does not match germline at one end; this may be a read error. V is TRBV2 and J is TRBJ2-7, with 9 bases aligning to TRBD2. This CDR3 spans 13 amino acids. Germline V gene data show CDR1 as SNHLY and CDR2 as FYNNEI. The CDR3 DNA sequence: TGTGCCAGCAGTGCCCAGCGGGAGGATGGAGAGGACTTC. Translated, it gives CASSAQREDGEDF.

V gene TRBV7-8 combines with J gene TRBJ2-1, with D possibly matching TRBD2 (6 bases). Looked up from germline, CDR1 is SGHVS and CDR2 is FQNEAQ. The CDR3 sequence is 16 residues long. V was clipped by 3 bases and J by 5 bases, with 17 bases between them. This chain's CDR3 is CASSFSRGIGNNEQFF. The CDR3 nucleotides read TGTGCCAGCAGCTTTTCCCGCGGGATAGGTAACAATGAGCAGTTCTTC.